This T cell receptor (beta chain) was retrieved from a study of CD8+ T cells in alopecia areata. Looking at the study overall: The study gave treated patients oral tofacitinib at 5 to 10 mg twice daily. Broader study findings: Besides other cells, scalp samples also yield sequences of resident alphabeta T cells from normal skin.

Treatment in this sample: oral pan-JAK inhibitor, 5-10 mg twice daily. Germline values: CDR1 SQVTM, CDR2 ANQGSEA. The CDR3 sequence is 15 residues long. V was cut by 5 bases and J by 3 bases, with 20 bases left in between. About this clone itself: What it recognizes is unknown.

TCR sequencing used cDNA made by reverse transcription of extracted RNA. Here immunoSEQ multiplex PCR was the method, and the copy in TCRdb shows in-frame clones only, minus some. The sample consists of approximately 180,000 clones, about three fifths of them appearing once. The genes are TRBV29-1 and TRBJ2-7; D is possibly TRBD1 (6 bases). The origin of this receptor is a human donor with alopecia areata. The sample in question was CD4+ T cells sorted from blood, obtained at week 49, from a patient treated with tofacitinib. The CDR3 reads CSVSPPGVPRYEQYF. The CDR3 region has the DNA TGCAGCGTTTCCCCGCCAGGGGTTCCCCGCTACGAGCAGTACTTC.